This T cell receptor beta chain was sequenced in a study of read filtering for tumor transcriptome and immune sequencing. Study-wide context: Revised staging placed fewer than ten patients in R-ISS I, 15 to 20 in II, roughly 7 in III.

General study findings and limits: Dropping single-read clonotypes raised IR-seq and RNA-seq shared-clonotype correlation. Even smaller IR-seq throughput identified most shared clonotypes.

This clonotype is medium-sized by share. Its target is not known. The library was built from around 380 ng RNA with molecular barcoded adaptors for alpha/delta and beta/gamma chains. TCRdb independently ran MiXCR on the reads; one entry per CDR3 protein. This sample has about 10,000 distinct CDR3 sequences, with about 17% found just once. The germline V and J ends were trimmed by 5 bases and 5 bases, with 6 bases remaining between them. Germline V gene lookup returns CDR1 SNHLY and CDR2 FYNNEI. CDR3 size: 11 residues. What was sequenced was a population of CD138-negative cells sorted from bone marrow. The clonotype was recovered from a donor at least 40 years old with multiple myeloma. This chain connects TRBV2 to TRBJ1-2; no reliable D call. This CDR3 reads CASSPRYGYTF. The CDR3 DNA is TGTGCCAGCAGTCCACGATATGGCTACACCTTC.